These 20 T cell receptor beta chains were sequenced from one sample in a study of low-dose radiotherapy and immunotherapy resistance in tumors. Covering alpha and beta chains, TRAV- and TRBV-specific primers were used for the first-strand cDNA. A constant-region primer paired with the V-primer adapter amplified TCRs over 20 PCR cycles. One entry per CDR3 protein, called by TCRdb with MiXCR from the reads. The table has some 100,000 distinct CDR3 sequences, about 20% seen once; the top ten hold roughly 13%. Time point reported: after trial treatment. Stated treatment: LDRT plus nivolumab, ipilimumab, low-dose cyclophosphamide and aspirin (RACIN trial). This sample comprised PBMCs, obtained after low-dose radiotherapy plus immunotherapy. These receptor sequences come from a female donor with ovarian cancer.

In this sample, this clonotype turned up many times. The chain combines TRBV18 with TRBJ2-5; D not resolved. Germline V gene sequence: CDR1 KGHSH, CDR2 LQKENI. The CDR3 covers 15 residues. V lost 5 bases to trimming and J lost 2 bases, with 15 bases between them. CDR3 nucleotides: TGTGCCAGCTCAGGCTACACGAAAGGGCAAGAGACCCAGTACTTC. Translation: CASSGYTKGQETQYF. Full variable domain (missing parts from reference TRBV18 and TRBJ2-5): NAGVMQNPRHLVRRRGQEARLRCSPMKGHSHVYWYRQLPEEGLKFMVYLQKENIIDESGMPKERFSAEFPKEGPSILRIQQVVRGDSAAYFCASSGYTKGQETQYFGPGTRLLVL.

This clonotype has at least ten counts. V is TRBV29-1 and J is TRBJ2-1; TRBD2 agrees at 14 bases. This CDR3 is built from 16 residues. The V segment lost 5 bases and the J segment 4 bases; nucleotides outside the gene matches: 7. The germline gives CDR1 SQVTM, CDR2 ANQGSEA. CDR3 protein: CSVPGTSGGTYNEQFF. The CDR3 nucleotides read TGCAGCGTTCCTGGGACTAGCGGGGGAACTTACAATGAGCAGTTCTTC.

Worth noting for this clonotype: A far larger clone is a single base away, which makes a read error likely. The chain is built from TRBV2 and TRBJ2-5, with D tentatively TRBD2 (7 bases). The V gene lost 7 bases and the J gene lost 11 bases, with 26 bases spanning the gap. The CDR3 length is 15 residues. Germline V gives CDR1 SNHLY, CDR2 FYNNEI. The CDR3 here is CASKGGIRSYNEQYF. The DNA of the CDR3 is TGTGCCAGCAAGGGGGGGATACGCTCCTACAATGAGCAGTACTTC. The entire variable domain, with the rest obtained from reference TRBV2 and TRBJ2-5, is as follows: EPEVTQTPSHQVTQMGQEVILRCVPISNHLYFYWYRQILGQKVEFLVSFYNNEISEKSEIFDDQFSVERPDGSNFTLKIRSTKLEDSAMYFCASKGGIRSYNEQYFGPGTRLLVL.

This clonotype has ten or more counts. The J gene is TRBJ1-1, the V gene TRBV5-6; D perhaps matches TRBD1 (5 bases). This CDR3 has 18 residues. The V gene's germline CDR1 is SGHDT and CDR2 YYEEEE. V was shortened by 2 bases and J by 4 bases, with 24 bases between the two germline ends. The CDR3, as DNA: TGTGCCAGCAGCTTCGGAGAGGGGCCATTCTCCGGGAGCACTGAAGCTTTCTTT. Amino acids: CASSFGEGPFSGSTEAFF.

This clonotype occurred many times. The rearrangement links TRBV19 to TRBJ2-1, with 10 bases aligning to TRBD2. There are 20 residues in the CDR3. The germline V gene encodes CDR1 LNHDA and CDR2 SQIVND (reference sequence). V shed 4 bases, J shed 0 bases, and the junction held 15 bases outside the gene matches. In DNA form, the CDR3 reads TGTGCCAGTAGTACACGACCGGGACTAGCGCCCTTCAGCTCCTACAATGAGCAGTTCTTC. It translates to CASSTRPGLAPFSSYNEQFF.

This clonotype came up many times. The V gene is TRBV7-9, the J gene TRBJ1-2; possibly TRBD1 for D (5 bases). Trimming stripped 2 bases from V and 3 bases from J, with 19 bases between. Germline V gene lookup returns CDR1 SEHNR and CDR2 FQNEAQ (reference sequence). The CDR3 is made up of 17 amino acids. CDR3 in DNA: TGTGCCAGCAGCTTACAAAGGGGAGGTTTGCTGGACTATGGCTACACCTTC. Translating gives CASSLQRGGLLDYGYTF.

This clonotype was observed many times. This chain links TRBV7-9 with TRBJ2-5; either TRBD1 or TRBD2 may fit D (6 bases each). The CDR3 consists of 19 residues. Trimming shortened V by 3 bases and J by 1 base, and 24 bases separated the two germline ends. Germline V gene sequence: CDR1 SEHNR, CDR2 FQNEAQ (reference sequence). CDR3 residues: CASSFWGNRLRGVQETQYF. CDR3 nucleotides: TGTGCCAGCAGCTTTTGGGGGAACAGGCTAAGGGGGGTCCAAGAGACCCAGTACTTC. Together with reference TRBV7-9 and TRBJ2-5, the CDR3 gives the full variable domain: DTGVSQNPRHKITKRGQNVTFRCDPISEHNRLYWYRQTLGQGPEFLTYFQNEAQLEKSRLLSDRFSAERPKGSFSTLEIQRTEQGDSAMYLCASSFWGNRLRGVQETQYFGPGTRLLVL.

The table lists this clonotype with a few counts. The chain carries TRBV7-8 and TRBJ2-5, with a tentative D call TRBD1 (6 bases). Trimming left V 2 bases short and J 4 bases short, with 11 bases between. The CDR3 runs to 14 residues. Germline V gene lookup returns CDR1 SGHVS and CDR2 FQNEAQ. Written as DNA, the CDR3 is TGTGCCAGCAGCTTATCTACAGGGCGAGAGACCCAGTACTTC. Protein: CASSLSTGRETQYF.

Many counts were recorded for this clonotype. The J gene is TRBJ2-3, the V gene TRBV7-8, with TRBD1 as a possible D gene (6 bases). The CDR3 extends over 14 amino acids. Trimming removed 4 bases at V and 2 bases at J, with 10 bases between. In germline, CDR1 is SGHVS, CDR2 FQNEAQ. The CDR3 DNA reads TGTGCCAGCAGCTACAGGGATCCCACAGATACGCAGTATTTT. This encodes CASSYRDPTDTQYF.

V usage is TRBV7-3 and J usage is TRBJ2-7, with 8 bases that match TRBD2. The V gene end was trimmed by 2 bases and the J gene end by 2 bases; junction bases not matched to a gene: 8. Germline V lookup: CDR1 SGHTA, CDR2 FQGTGA. This CDR3 has 16 amino acids. This chain's CDR3 is CASSLSTQRGTYEQYF. As DNA, the CDR3 is TGTGCCAGCAGCTTATCGACCCAGCGGGGGACCTACGAGCAGTACTTC.

This clonotype has at least ten counts. The rearrangement joins TRBV20-1 to TRBJ1-2; the D is unclear. The CDR3 is made up of 11 amino acids. Per the germline V gene, CDR1 is DFQATT and CDR2 is SNEGSKA (reference sequence). The V end lost 3 bases, the J end lost 4 bases, and 6 bases lay between the germline ends. The DNA of the CDR3 is TGCAGTGCTAGTACTCTCTATGGCTACACCTTC. It translates to CSASTLYGYTF.

This clonotype came up many times. V is TRBV7-9 and J is TRBJ2-5, with a tentative D call TRBD2 (6 bases). The CDR3 totals 14 residues. Trimming took 2 bases from V and 1 from J, leaving 8 bases between them. The germline CDR1 and CDR2 sequences are SEHNR and FQNEAQ (reference sequence). The CDR3 region is CASSLLGLQETQYF. The CDR3 DNA reads TGTGCCAGCAGCTTATTGGGACTCCAAGAGACCCAGTACTTC.

This clonotype was seen at least ten times. The chain joins TRBV6-6 to TRBJ2-7; TRBD2 might be the D (6 bases). This CDR3 has 15 residues. The V gene lost 0 bases and the J gene lost 2 bases, with 11 bases spanning the gap. Germline V gene sequence: CDR1 MNHNY, CDR2 SVGAGI (reference sequence). CDR3 sequence (DNA): TGTGCCAGCAGTTACTCGAATACGGGGGCCTACGAGCAGTACTTC. The encoded protein is CASSYSNTGAYEQYF.

The chain couples TRBV20-1 to TRBJ2-3; D is possibly TRBD2 (5 bases). This CDR3 comprises 14 residues. V was clipped by 1 base and J by 0 bases, with 8 bases between them. Per the germline V gene, CDR1 is DFQATT and CDR2 is SNEGSKA (reference sequence). The DNA for the CDR3 is TGCAGTGCTAGAGGGGGAGCTAGCACAGATACGCAGTATTTT. It specifies CSARGGASTDTQYF.

Worth noting for this clonotype: With a much larger clone just one base away, this may be a read error. The CDR3 DNA is TGTGCCACCGGGGAAGGGGGCAGAAACACCGGGGAGCCGTTTTTT. This sequence encodes CATGEGGRNTGEPFF. The chain employs TRBV24-1 and TRBJ2-2; 7 bases map to TRBD1. Germline values: CDR1 KGHDR, CDR2 SFDVKD. The length of the CDR3 is 15 residues.

The chain recombines TRBV27 with TRBJ2-1; D ambiguous. This CDR3 comprises 13 residues. Trimming stripped 0 bases from V and 12 bases from J, with 12 bases between. CDR1 MNHEY and CDR2 SMNVEV come from the germline V gene (reference sequence). CDR3 nucleotide sequence: TGTGCCAGCAGTTTATCGTGGCCCACCGGGCAGTTCTTC. Protein sequence: CASSLSWPTGQFF.

Comment on this clonotype: Because the CDR3's place on the DNA is in doubt, the DNA is left out and the CDR3 is given as listed by TCRdb. This CDR3 reads CASSQDGTGNEKLFFF. The chain is built from TRBV4-1 and TRBJ1-4; the table's D call, TRBD1, has no DNA check behind it. Germline loops: CDR1 MGHRA, CDR2 YSYEKL. The CDR3 numbers 16 amino acids, ends counted.

The rearrangement links TRBV20-1 to TRBJ1-5; unclear D gene. CDR3 length: 14 amino acids. Germline V gene sequence: CDR1 DFQATT, CDR2 SNEGSKA (reference sequence). The ends were cut back, 6 bases at V and 6 bases at J, with 18 bases in the middle. This CDR3 is CSADIEGGSQPQHF. CDR3 nucleotide sequence: TGCAGTGCAGATATTGAGGGAGGCAGTCAGCCCCAGCATTTT.

Ten or more counts support this clonotype. V gene TRBV19 combines with J gene TRBJ1-5; possible D gene TRBD1, 6 bases. The CDR3 totals 15 residues. Germline V gene data show CDR1 as LNHDA and CDR2 as SQIVND (reference sequence). The germline V and J ends were trimmed by 6 bases and 5 bases, with 17 bases remaining between them. The CDR3 sequence is CASRKMDRGDQPQHF. The CDR3 DNA is TGTGCCAGTAGAAAGATGGACAGAGGAGATCAGCCCCAGCATTTT.

On this clonotype: This sequence is one base from a far larger clone and is likely a read error. The rearrangement uses TRBV29-1 and TRBJ2-7; 7 bases fit TRBD1. The germline CDR1 and CDR2 sequences are SQVTM and ANQGSEA. With 7 bases clipped from V and 7 bases from J, the junction kept 16 bases outside the gene matches. The CDR3 is 14 residues long. The CDR3 loop reads CSGGQRLSYNEQYF. The CDR3 DNA reads as TGCAGCGGGGGACAGCGCCTCTCCTACAATGAGCAGTACTTC.